The 22 T cell receptor beta chains below come from one sample, sequenced in a study of PD-1 blockade in classical Hodgkin lymphoma. Assay used: immunoSEQ multiplex PCR; TCRdb lists only in-frame clones, some missing. This sample yields more than 10,000 clones, of which 70% to 90% are seen a single time; just over 35% belongs to the top ten. Indicated time point: cycle 4 day 1 (C4D1), after five to seven weeks of nivolumab. All trial patients relapsed after autologous stem cell transplantation. Investigators obtained CD8+ T cells from thawed PBMCs by magnetic negative selection. The sample in question was CD8+ T cells from blood, obtained before the fourth cycle of nivolumab. The receptors originated from a human donor with classical Hodgkin lymphoma. The donor label of this sample is uncertain.

The V gene is TRBV7-2, the J gene TRBJ2-1; D remains unclear. The CDR3 totals 14 residues. The germline gives CDR1 SGHTA, CDR2 FQGNSA. Trimming removed 3 bases from V and 6 bases from J, with 12 bases in between. The CDR3 loop reads CASSFSAGANEQFF. CDR3 nucleotide sequence: TGTGCCAGCAGCTTCAGTGCCGGAGCCAATGAGCAGTTCTTC.

The V call is TRBV4-1, the J call TRBJ2-7; TRBD1 aligns across 7 bases. This CDR3 is 13 amino acids long. Germline V CDR1 and CDR2: MGHRA, YSYEKL. With 1 base clipped from V and 5 bases from J, the junction kept 2 bases outside the gene matches. The CDR3 loop is CASSQVGTDEQYF. The CDR3 DNA is TGCGCCAGCAGCCAAGTAGGGACAGACGAGCAGTACTTC.

This rearrangement joins TRBV13 to TRBJ2-7; no clear D. The germline CDR1 and CDR2 sequences are PRHDT and FYEKMQ (reference sequence). This CDR3 is built from 12 residues. Trimming took 5 bases from V and 6 from J, leaving 11 bases between them. Here the CDR3 reads CASSVESGEQYF. The CDR3 nucleotides are TGTGCCAGCAGCGTAGAGTCGGGCGAGCAGTACTTC.

V usage is TRBV5-5 and J usage is TRBJ2-5, with a weak D call TRBD2 (6 bases). The germline V and J ends were trimmed by 1 base and 4 bases, with 8 bases remaining between them. The CDR3 length is 13 residues. Germline-derived CDR1 and CDR2 are SGHKS and YYEKEE (reference sequence). This CDR3 is CASSLNGGETQYF. CDR3 nucleotide sequence: TGTGCCAGCAGCTTGAACGGGGGAGAGACCCAGTACTTC.

The rearrangement uses TRBV6-5 and TRBJ1-2, with 7 positions matching TRBD1. V dropped 4 bases and J dropped 6; count of bases not matched to a gene: 8. This CDR3 is built from 14 residues. Germline loops: CDR1 MNHEY, CDR2 SVGAGI. CDR3 protein: CASSSQGGGHGYTF. CDR3 bases: TGTGCCAGCAGTTCTCAGGGAGGGGGCCATGGCTACACCTTC.

The V call is TRBV15, the J call TRBJ2-5; tentative D call: TRBD2 (6 bases). This CDR3 spans 13 amino acids. Trimming cost V 5 bases and J 4 bases, with 11 bases left between them. Germline CDR1 is LNHNV and CDR2 is YYDKDF (reference sequence). CDR3 residues: CATSGTSGETQYF. CDR3 coding DNA: TGTGCCACCAGCGGGACTTCGGGAGAGACCCAGTACTTC.

The V and J genes are TRBV18 and TRBJ2-7; possible D gene TRBD1, 5 bases. Germline V gene sequence: CDR1 KGHSH, CDR2 LQKENI. The CDR3 consists of 15 residues. The V end was cut by 2 bases, the J end by 0 bases, with 11 bases between. CDR3 in DNA: TGTGCCAGCTCACCAGAGGCAGGGTTCTCCTACGAGCAGTACTTC. It encodes CASSPEAGFSYEQYF.

The chain uses TRBV19 and TRBJ2-7; 7 bases fit TRBD1. CDR1 is LNHDA and CDR2 is SQIVND in the germline V gene (reference sequence). V was clipped by 5 bases and J by 0 bases; unmatched bases: 13. The CDR3 spans 17 residues. The CDR3 DNA reads as TGTGCCAGTAGTTCCAAAACGACAGGGATCACCTCCTACGAGCAGTACTTC. This gives the protein CASSSKTTGITSYEQYF.

V gene TRBV27 combines with J gene TRBJ2-2; D is unclear. Germline V gene lookup returns CDR1 MNHEY and CDR2 SMNVEV (reference sequence). V dropped 0 bases and J dropped 9 bases, with 8 bases sitting between them. There are 13 residues in the CDR3. The CDR3 loop is CASSLSGIWELFF. In nucleotides, the CDR3 is TGTGCCAGCAGTTTATCGGGGATTTGGGAGCTGTTTTTT.

The chain has TRBV6-1 and TRBJ2-1; D gene uncertain. The CDR3 is made up of 11 amino acids. The V end was cut by 7 bases, the J end by 5 bases, with 6 bases between. From germline, CDR1 is MNHNS and CDR2 SASEGT. Here the CDR3 reads CASNSNNEQFF. In nucleotides, the CDR3 is TGTGCCAGCAATTCCAACAATGAGCAGTTCTTC.

The V call is TRBV5-5, the J call TRBJ1-2; TRBD1 aligns across 7 bases. The J segment lost 1 base and the V segment lost 1 base, leaving 7 bases of the junction unmatched. Germline assignment: CDR1 SGHKS and CDR2 YYEKEE (reference sequence). The CDR3 runs to 16 residues. In nucleotides, the CDR3 is TGTGCCAGCAGCTTGCCTCGACAGGGCCTTAACTATGGCTACACCTTC. Its translation is CASSLPRQGLNYGYTF.

A remark on this clone: At one end, the junction sequence differs from germline, possibly due to a read error. This chain links TRBV6-8 with TRBJ2-7; D is unresolved. CDR1 and CDR2 (germline): MNHGY, SAAAGT. This CDR3 has 12 residues. The CDR3 reads CASSYPPGYGLF. The CDR3 bases are TGTGCCAGCAGTTACCCACCGGGCTACGGGCTATTC.

The CDR3 here is CASSIGLAGETFYNEQFF. In DNA, the CDR3 is TGCGCCAGCAGCATAGGACTAGCGGGAGAGACATTTTACAATGAGCAGTTCTTC. The chain employs TRBV5-1 and TRBJ2-1, with 13 nucleotides matching TRBD2. This CDR3 is 18 amino acids long. CDR1 is SGHRS and CDR2 is YFSETQ in the germline V gene. J was trimmed by 4 bases and V by 4 bases; bases with no gene match: 11. Complete variable domain (other parts from reference TRBV5-1 and TRBJ2-1): KAGVTQTPRYLIKTRGQQVTLSCSPISGHRSVSWYQQTPGQGLQFLFEYFSETQRNKGNFPGRFSGRQFSNSRSEMNVSTLELGDSALYLCASSIGLAGETFYNEQFFGPGTRLTVL.

This clone was seen just once. This sequence joins TRBV5-4 and TRBJ2-3; TRBD1 or TRBD2 may be the D gene (5 bases each). This CDR3 comprises 15 residues. Per germline, CDR1 SGHNT and CDR2 YYREEE (reference sequence). V shed 4 bases and J shed 2 bases, with 14 bases lying between them. The chain's CDR3 is CASSPTGRVTDTQYF. The DNA of the CDR3 is TGTGCCAGCAGCCCCACGGGACGGGTCACAGATACGCAGTATTTT.

This clone was seen once. The chain links TRBV10-3 to TRBJ2-7; the match to TRBD1 covers 7 bases. The CDR3 consists of 12 residues. From germline, CDR1 is ENHRY and CDR2 SYGVKD. The J segment lost 4 bases and the V segment lost 8 bases, leaving 5 bases of the junction unmatched. CDR3 residues: CAIAETGYEQYF. The DNA of the CDR3 is TGTGCCATCGCCGAGACAGGGTACGAGCAGTACTTC.

The chain combines TRBV28 with TRBJ2-7; 7 nucleotides match TRBD1. This CDR3 has 14 residues. With V trimmed by 7 bases and J by 2 bases, 8 bases remained unmatched. Per the germline V gene, CDR1 is MDHEN and CDR2 is SYDVKM. The CDR3 reads CASNPQGSPYEQYF. The CDR3 coding sequence is TGTGCCAGCAACCCACAGGGGTCCCCCTACGAGCAGTACTTC.

J is TRBJ2-7 and V is TRBV6-1; D gene unclear. CDR1 and CDR2 from the germline V gene are MNHNS and SASEGT. Trimming pared 1 base from V and 4 bases from J, leaving 11 bases between. The CDR3 runs 14 residues. CDR3 region: CASSEGGPPYEQYF. Written as DNA, the CDR3 is TGTGCCAGCAGTGAAGGTGGGCCCCCGTACGAGCAGTACTTC.

This clone was observed a single time. The chain uses TRBV27 and TRBJ1-2, with 7 bases fitting TRBD1. The ends lost 7 bases at V and 4 bases at J; junction bases unmatched: 12. The germline V gene encodes CDR1 MNHEY and CDR2 SMNVEV (reference sequence). The CDR3 length is 15 residues. The CDR3: CASMSLKGTAYGYTF. In DNA, the CDR3 is TGTGCCAGCATGTCTCTAAAAGGGACAGCCTATGGCTACACCTTC.

This chain uses TRBV11-2 with TRBJ2-5; no reliable D call. V was cut by 5 bases and J by 3 bases, with 10 bases left in between. Germline V CDR1 and CDR2: SGHAT, FQNNGV. There are 13 residues in the CDR3. CDR3 amino acids: CASSPPVEETQYF. DNA for the CDR3: TGTGCCAGCAGCCCCCCAGTAGAAGAGACCCAGTACTTC. The full variable domain, completed using reference TRBV11-2 and TRBJ2-5, is EAGVAQSPRYKIIEKRQSVAFWCNPISGHATLYWYQQILGQGPKLLIQFQNNGVVDDSQLPKDRFSAERLKGVDSTLKIQPAKLEDSAVYLCASSPPVEETQYFGPGTRLLVL.

The J gene is TRBJ1-1, the V gene TRBV5-1, with D perhaps matching TRBD1 (5 bases). Trimming removed 0 bases at V and 1 base at J, with 16 bases between. The CDR3 runs to 17 residues. Germline V gene lookup returns CDR1 SGHRS and CDR2 YFSETQ. This CDR3 reads CASSLEGWGEKNTEAFF. The CDR3 DNA reads as TGCGCCAGCAGCTTGGAGGGTTGGGGGGAGAAGAACACTGAAGCTTTCTTT.

This chain links TRBV5-1 with TRBJ2-1; D possibly corresponds to TRBD1 (5 bases). This CDR3 spans 14 amino acids. Germline-derived CDR1 and CDR2 are SGHRS and YFSETQ. Trimming took 2 bases from V and 4 from J, leaving 10 bases between them. The CDR3: CASSFGREYNEQFF. The DNA for the CDR3 is TGCGCCAGCAGCTTTGGCAGGGAATACAATGAGCAGTTCTTC.

This clone was detected a few times. Other nucleotide sequences in the sample specify the same CDR3. The V gene is TRBV2, the J gene TRBJ2-7; D is undetermined. This CDR3 is built from 10 residues. Trimming shortened V by 4 bases and J by 7 bases, and 5 bases separated the two germline ends. Germline CDR1 and CDR2: SNHLY and FYNNEI. CDR3 residues: CASSGLEQYF. CDR3 DNA: TGTGCCAGCAGTGGTCTTGAGCAGTACTTC.